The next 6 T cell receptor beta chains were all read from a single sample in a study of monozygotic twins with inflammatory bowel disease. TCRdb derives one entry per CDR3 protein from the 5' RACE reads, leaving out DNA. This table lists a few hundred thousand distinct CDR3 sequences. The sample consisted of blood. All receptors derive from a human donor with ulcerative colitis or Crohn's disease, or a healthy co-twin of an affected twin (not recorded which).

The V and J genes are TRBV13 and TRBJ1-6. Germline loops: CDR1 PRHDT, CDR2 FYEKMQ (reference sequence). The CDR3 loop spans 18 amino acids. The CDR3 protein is CASSLGVAQGSYNSPLHF. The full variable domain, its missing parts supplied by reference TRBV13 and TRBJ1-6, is AAGVIQSPRHLIKEKRETATLKCYPIPRHDTVYWYQQGPGQDPQFLISFYEKMQSDKGSIPDRFSAQQFSDYHSELNMSSLELGDSALYFCASSLGVAQGSYNSPLHFGNGTRLTVT.

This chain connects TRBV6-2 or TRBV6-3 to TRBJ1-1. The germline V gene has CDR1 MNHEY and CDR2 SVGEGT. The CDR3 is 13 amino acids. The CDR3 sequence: CASSYSFNTEAFF.

Here the CDR3 reads CAISLFAGPETQYF. The chain links TRBV28 to TRBJ2-5; absent DNA, TCRdb's TRBD2 call cannot be checked. Germline assignment: CDR1 MDHEN and CDR2 SYDVKM. The CDR3 spans 14 residues.

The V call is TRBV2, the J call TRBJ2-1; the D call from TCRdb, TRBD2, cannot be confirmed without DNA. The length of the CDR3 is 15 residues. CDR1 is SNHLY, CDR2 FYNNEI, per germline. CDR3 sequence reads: CASSEGESSYNEQFF.

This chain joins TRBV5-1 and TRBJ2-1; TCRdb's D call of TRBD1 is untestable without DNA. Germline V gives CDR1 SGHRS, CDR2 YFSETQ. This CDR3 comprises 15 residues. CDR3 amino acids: CASSLFGRGDNEQFF.

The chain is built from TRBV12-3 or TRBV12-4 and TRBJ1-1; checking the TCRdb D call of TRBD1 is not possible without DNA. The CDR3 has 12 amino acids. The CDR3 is CASSPWDREAFF.